One and the same sample provided the 16 T cell receptor beta chains below, sequenced in a study of T cells after yellow fever vaccination (dated by TCRdb to between 2018 and 2021). The label giving this sample's treatment or condition can be read as: live attenuated yellow fever vaccine strain. To prepare the library, 5' RACE was applied. The sequencer listed for this sample is Illumina HiSeq 2500. TCRdb reworked the public reads: Q25 trimming with fastp, MiXCR clone assembly, productive beta chains retained. Every CDR3 protein is listed once, alongside the most common genes and DNA of its rows. Within this sample are 300,000 to 450,000 distinct CDR3 sequences, with roughly 8.6% of them counted one time only. The ten largest account for approximately 15% of the sample. The sample in question was PBMCs, obtained 45 days after the first yellow fever vaccination. The source of these receptors is a man between 18 and 35 years old who received the YFV17D yellow fever vaccine.

This sequence joins TRBV4-1 and TRBJ2-5, with a possible D match to TRBD1 (5 bases). Looked up from germline, CDR1 is MGHRA and CDR2 is YSYEKL. The length of the CDR3 is 12 residues. V lost 8 bases and J lost 4, with 11 bases in between. The CDR3 reads CASGVGRETQYF. CDR3 bases: TGCGCCAGCGGTGTGGGGCGAGAGACCCAGTACTTC.

This clonotype appeared a few times. V and J are TRBV4-2 and TRBJ2-5; 9 nucleotides line up with TRBD1. This CDR3 is 16 amino acids long. The germline gives CDR1 LGHNA, CDR2 YNFKEQ. The trim removed 0 bases at V and 5 bases at J, leaving 7 bases unmatched. DNA of the CDR3: TGTGCCAGCAGCCAAGAAAGGACAGGGGATGGGGAGACCCAGTACTTC. It yields the protein CASSQERTGDGETQYF.

The chain links TRBV29-1 to TRBJ2-5, with D hard to call. Germline CDR1 SQVTM, CDR2 ANQGSEA. Trimming stripped 3 bases from V and 5 bases from J, with 10 bases between. The CDR3 extends over 12 amino acids. CDR3 sequence reads: CSVDNPMETQYF. In DNA form, the CDR3 reads TGCAGCGTTGACAACCCGATGGAGACCCAGTACTTC.

The gene calls are TRBV20-1 and TRBJ2-7; weak D call: TRBD1 (5 bases). The CDR3 loop spans 12 amino acids. Germline loops: CDR1 DFQATT, CDR2 SNEGSKA (reference sequence). Trimming removed 3 bases from V and 0 bases from J, with 6 bases in between. The CDR3 DNA follows: TGCAGTGCTAGTGACAGCTCCTACGAGCAGTACTTC. Translating gives CSASDSSYEQYF.

This clonotype was seen a few times. V usage is TRBV5-5 and J usage is TRBJ2-1; perhaps TRBD1 as D (6 bases). From germline, CDR1 is SGHKS and CDR2 YYEKEE (reference sequence). Trimming took 0 bases from V and 8 from J, leaving 15 bases between them. The CDR3 consists of 15 residues. CDR3 protein: CASSLARQGYDEQFF. The CDR3, as DNA: TGTGCCAGCAGCTTGGCAAGGCAGGGGTATGATGAGCAGTTCTTC.

V is TRBV5-1 and J is TRBJ1-2; possibly TRBD1 for D (6 bases). The V and J ends lost 0 bases and 4 bases respectively, with 13 bases between them. Germline V CDR1 and CDR2: SGHRS, YFSETQ. The CDR3 is 15 amino acids. The CDR3 nucleotides are TGCGCCAGCAGCTTGGGAGCGACAGGTCCCTATGGCTACACCTTC. Amino acids: CASSLGATGPYGYTF. Together with reference TRBV5-1 and TRBJ1-2, the CDR3 gives the full variable domain: KAGVTQTPRYLIKTRGQQVTLSCSPISGHRSVSWYQQTPGQGLQFLFEYFSETQRNKGNFPGRFSGRQFSNSRSEMNVSTLELGDSALYLCASSLGATGPYGYTFGSGTRLTVV.

The table lists this clonotype with many counts. The V call is TRBV4-2, the J call TRBJ2-7; 7 bases fit TRBD1. The CDR3 runs to 15 residues. V trimming: 3 bases; J trimming: 1 base; junction bases outside the gene matches: 6. Per germline, CDR1 LGHNA and CDR2 YNFKEQ. CDR3 bases: TGTGCCAGCAGCCATGAGACAGGGCCGTCCTACGAGCAGTACTTC. Protein sequence: CASSHETGPSYEQYF.

This clonotype was detected only a few times. This rearrangement joins TRBV11-1 to TRBJ2-3, with D possibly matching TRBD1 (5 bases). The CDR3 is 15 residues long. Trimming took off 5 bases at V and 2 bases at J, with 14 bases between the two ends. The germline CDR1 and CDR2 sequences are SGHAT and FQDESV (reference sequence). DNA of the CDR3: TGTGCCAGCAGCCGGCGAAGGACACACACAGATACGCAGTATTTT. It is translated as CASSRRRTHTDTQYF.

This clonotype was counted between two and nine times. This chain links TRBV4-3 with TRBJ2-3; D call uncertain. The CDR3 sequence is 13 residues long. The V end lost 0 bases, the J end lost 4 bases, and 5 bases lay between the germline ends. The germline gives CDR1 LGHNA, CDR2 YSLEER. The chain's CDR3 is CASSQDFADTQYF. CDR3 in DNA: TGCGCCAGCAGCCAAGATTTCGCAGATACGCAGTATTTT.

This clonotype has more than one count but fewer than ten. The gene calls are TRBV5-1 and TRBJ1-1, with 11 bases aligning to TRBD1. CDR1 is SGHRS and CDR2 is YFSETQ in the germline V gene. The CDR3 runs 15 residues. The J segment lost 6 bases and the V segment lost 4 bases, leaving 8 bases of the junction unmatched. DNA of the CDR3: TGCGCCAGCAGCATGGGGACAGGGGGATGGGCTGAAGCTTTCTTT. Residues: CASSMGTGGWAEAFF.

The gene calls are TRBV5-1 and TRBJ2-5; tentatively, D is TRBD1 or TRBD2 (5 bases each). V was cut by 7 bases and J by 2 bases, with 18 bases left in between. Germline-derived CDR1 and CDR2 are SGHRS and YFSETQ. This CDR3 is 15 amino acids long. Here the CDR3 reads CASLLLPGPQETQYF. In nucleotides, the CDR3 is TGCGCCAGCTTACTACTACCGGGACCACAAGAGACCCAGTACTTC. The full variable domain, in which reference TRBV5-1 and TRBJ2-5 provide the parts outside the CDR3, is KAGVTQTPRYLIKTRGQQVTLSCSPISGHRSVSWYQQTPGQGLQFLFEYFSETQRNKGNFPGRFSGRQFSNSRSEMNVSTLELGDSALYLCASLLLPGPQETQYFGPGTRLLVL.

The chain has TRBV20-1 and TRBJ2-7; 12 bases are a match to TRBD2. The CDR3 covers 14 residues. Germline values: CDR1 DFQATT, CDR2 SNEGSKA (reference sequence). V lost 2 bases to trimming and J lost 7 bases; unmatched junction nucleotides: 6. The CDR3 DNA sequence: TGCAGTGCTAGACCTAGCGGGGGGGCGAGTGAGCAGTACGTC. Its translation is CSARPSGGASEQYV.

V usage is TRBV4-2 and J usage is TRBJ2-1; D uncertain. The V and J ends lost 0 bases and 0 bases respectively, with 12 bases between them. The germline V gene encodes CDR1 LGHNA and CDR2 YNFKEQ. The CDR3 loop spans 17 amino acids. This CDR3 reads CASSQDWVLSSYNEQFF. The CDR3, as DNA: TGTGCCAGCAGCCAAGATTGGGTACTGAGCTCCTACAATGAGCAGTTCTTC.

There are a few counts of this clonotype. V is TRBV5-5 and J is TRBJ2-1; maybe TRBD1 (5 bases). CDR1 is SGHKS and CDR2 is YYEKEE in the germline V gene (reference sequence). The V end lost 4 bases, the J end lost 4 bases, and 18 bases lay between the germline ends. The CDR3 totals 16 residues. CDR3 amino acids: CASSLTVVGHYNEQFF. DNA for the CDR3: TGTGCCAGCAGCCTTACGGTTGTGGGGCATTACAATGAGCAGTTCTTC.

Many counts were recorded for this clonotype. The rearrangement joins TRBV12-3 or TRBV12-4 to TRBJ2-5, with D perhaps given as TRBD1 or TRBD2 (6 bases each). V was clipped by 5 bases and J by 4 bases, with 11 bases between them. The CDR3 has 13 residues. The CDR3 here is CASSLGGPETQYF. The CDR3 coding sequence is TGTGCCAGCAGTCTGGGGGGCCCAGAGACCCAGTACTTC.

The rearrangement links TRBV12-3 or TRBV12-4 to TRBJ2-2, with D maybe TRBD2 (5 bases). The V end lost 3 bases, the J end lost 13 bases, and 9 bases lay between the germline ends. The CDR3 length is 11 residues. The CDR3 is CASSFGGLLFF. CDR3 in DNA: TGTGCCAGCAGTTTTGGAGGATTGCTGTTTTTT.